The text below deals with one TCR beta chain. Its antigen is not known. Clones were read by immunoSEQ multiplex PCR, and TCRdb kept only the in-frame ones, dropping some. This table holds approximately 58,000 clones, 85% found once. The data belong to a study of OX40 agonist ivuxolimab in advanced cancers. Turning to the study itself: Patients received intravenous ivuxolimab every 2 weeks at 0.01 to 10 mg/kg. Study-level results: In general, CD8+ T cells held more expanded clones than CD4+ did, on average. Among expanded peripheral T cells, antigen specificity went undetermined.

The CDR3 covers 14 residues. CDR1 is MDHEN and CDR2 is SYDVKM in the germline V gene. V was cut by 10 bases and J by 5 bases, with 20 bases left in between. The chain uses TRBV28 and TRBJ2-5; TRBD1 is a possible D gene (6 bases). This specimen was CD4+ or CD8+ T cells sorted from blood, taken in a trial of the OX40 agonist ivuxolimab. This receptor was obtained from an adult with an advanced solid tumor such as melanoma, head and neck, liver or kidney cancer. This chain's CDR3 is CATKPGQYGETQYF. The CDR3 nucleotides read TGTGCCACTAAACCCGGACAGTACGGGGAGACCCAGTACTTC.